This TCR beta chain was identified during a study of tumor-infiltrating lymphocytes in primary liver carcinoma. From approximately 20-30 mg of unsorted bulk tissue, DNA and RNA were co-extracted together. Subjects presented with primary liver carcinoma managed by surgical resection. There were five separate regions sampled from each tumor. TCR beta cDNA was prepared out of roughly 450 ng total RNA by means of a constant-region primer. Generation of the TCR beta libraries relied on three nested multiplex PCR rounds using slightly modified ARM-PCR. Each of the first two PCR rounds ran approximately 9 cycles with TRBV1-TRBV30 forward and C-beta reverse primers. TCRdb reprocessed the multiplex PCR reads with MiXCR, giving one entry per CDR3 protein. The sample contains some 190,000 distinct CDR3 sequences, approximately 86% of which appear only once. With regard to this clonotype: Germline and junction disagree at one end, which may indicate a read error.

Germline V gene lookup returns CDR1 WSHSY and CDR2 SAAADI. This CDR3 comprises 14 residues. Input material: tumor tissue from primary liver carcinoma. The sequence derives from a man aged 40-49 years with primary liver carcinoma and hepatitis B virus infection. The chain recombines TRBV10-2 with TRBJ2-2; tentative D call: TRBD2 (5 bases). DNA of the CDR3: TGCACCAGCAGTGTACGAAGAGGGAGTGGGGAGCTGTTTTTT. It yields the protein CTSSVRRGSGELFF.